These 30 T cell receptor beta chains originate from one sample sequenced in a study of blood T cell repertoires in COVID-19. TCRdb's copy holds only in-frame clones and misses some; the assay was immunoSEQ multiplex PCR. The repertoire holds about 170,000 clones, around 81% seen once, with about 2.6% in the top ten. Sequenced: peripheral blood. These receptors originate from a human donor with acute or convalescent COVID-19. The donor label of this sample is uncertain.

The gene calls are TRBV18 and TRBJ1-6; maybe TRBD1 (6 bases). CDR3 length: 15 residues. V was cut by 4 bases and J by 5 bases, with 12 bases left in between. CDR1 and CDR2 from the germline V gene are KGHSH and LQKENI. The CDR3 spells CASSLQGSDNSPLHF. The CDR3 DNA reads as TGTGCCAGCTCACTACAGGGTAGTGATAATTCACCCCTCCACTTT.

The rearrangement uses TRBV9 and TRBJ1-6; no reliable D call. Germline assignment: CDR1 SGDLS and CDR2 YYNGEE. V was cut by 3 bases and J by 7 bases, with 11 bases left in between. The CDR3 covers 14 residues. The CDR3 DNA follows: TGTGCCAGCAGCGAGGTCCCCGGGAATTCACCCCTCCACTTT. Its protein product is CASSEVPGNSPLHF.

The chain couples TRBV12-5 to TRBJ2-1; 8 bases fit TRBD1. Trimming took 0 bases from V and 5 from J; bases not matched to a gene: 6. The CDR3 loop spans 16 amino acids. The germline V gene encodes CDR1 LGHNT and CDR2 FRNRAP. CDR3 nucleotides: TGTGCTAGTGGTTTGGTAAGGGACAGGTTCGACAATGAGCAGTTCTTC. This translates into CASGLVRDRFDNEQFF.

The chain recombines TRBV6-5 with TRBJ1-6, with D perhaps matching TRBD1 (5 bases). V lost 6 bases, J lost 14 bases, and 11 bases lay in between. This CDR3 has 11 residues. Per the germline V gene, CDR1 is MNHEY and CDR2 is SVGAGI. Written as DNA, the CDR3 is TGTGCCAGCAGCCCGGGGGTATCCCTCCACTTT. Amino acids: CASSPGVSLHF.

The chain joins TRBV6-1 to TRBJ1-5; 8 nucleotides agree with TRBD1. Trimming removed 0 bases from V and 5 bases from J; junction bases left unmatched: 6. Germline lookup yields CDR1 MNHNS and CDR2 SASEGT. The CDR3 runs to 16 residues. The CDR3 DNA reads TGTGCCAGCAGTGAAGCGGGCAGGGGGCAGGATCAGCCCCAGCATTTT. Protein sequence: CASSEAGRGQDQPQHF.

This sequence joins TRBV19 and TRBJ2-1, with TRBD2 matching 9 bases. The CDR3 is 15 amino acids. In germline, CDR1 is LNHDA, CDR2 SQIVND (reference sequence). The V gene end was trimmed by 9 bases and the J gene end by 14 bases; junction bases not matched to a gene: 20. Here the CDR3 DNA reads TGTGCCAGCTCTGAGACTAGCGGCCCTTGGTTTTCGGAGTTCTTC. This codes for CASSETSGPWFSEFF.

The chain uses TRBV6-1 and TRBJ2-5; 12 bases agree with TRBD2. The CDR3 is 16 amino acids. The ends lost 4 bases at V and 2 bases at J; junction bases unmatched: 5. Per the germline V gene, CDR1 is MNHNS and CDR2 is SASEGT. This chain's CDR3 is CASSALAGGIQETQYF. The DNA for the CDR3 is TGTGCCAGCAGTGCTCTAGCGGGGGGGATTCAAGAGACCCAGTACTTC.

The chain uses TRBV19 and TRBJ1-3, with unresolved D. CDR1 LNHDA and CDR2 SQIVND come from the germline V gene (reference sequence). There are 15 residues in the CDR3. Trimming cost V 3 bases and J 3 bases, with 12 bases left between them. This CDR3 is CASSIGREIGNTIYF. CDR3 sequence (DNA): TGTGCCAGTAGTATCGGACGGGAGATTGGAAACACCATATATTTT.

V usage is TRBV5-4 and J usage is TRBJ2-2; TRBD1 is a possible D gene (6 bases). The CDR3 runs to 15 residues. Germline V gives CDR1 SGHNT, CDR2 YYREEE (reference sequence). V lost 0 bases to trimming and J lost 5 bases, with 11 bases between them. This chain's CDR3 is CASSLGGQLTGELFF. CDR3 coding DNA: TGTGCCAGCAGCTTGGGGGGACAACTAACCGGGGAGCTGTTTTTT.

The chain recombines TRBV5-1 with TRBJ1-2, with TRBD1 as a possible D gene (6 bases). The V end lost 0 bases, the J end lost 6 bases, and 9 bases lay between the germline ends. The V gene's germline CDR1 is SGHRS and CDR2 YFSETQ. The CDR3 contains 13 residues. The CDR3 spells CASSLAGENGYTF. The DNA of the CDR3 is TGCGCCAGCAGCTTGGCAGGGGAGAATGGCTACACCTTC.

This clone was observed once. DNA for the CDR3: TGTGCCAGCAGCCCAGAATGGGACAGGGGGCGAAGCTCTGGAAACACCATATATTTT. It encodes CASSPEWDRGRSSGNTIYF. The chain is built from TRBV7-8 and TRBJ1-3, with 12 positions matching TRBD1. The CDR3 is made up of 19 amino acids. CDR1 SGHVS and CDR2 FQNEAQ come from the germline V gene. The ends lost 5 bases at V and 0 bases at J; junction bases unmatched: 11.

On this clone: The junction departs from germline at one end; a sequencing error may be responsible. The V and J genes are TRBV29-1 and TRBJ2-7; 8 positions match TRBD1. The CDR3 runs 13 residues. Germline V gene sequence: CDR1 SQVTM, CDR2 ANQGSEA. In nucleotides, the CDR3 is TGCAGCGTCGAAGGACAGGGAGCAAACGAGCAGTACTTC. Amino acid sequence: CSVEGQGANEQYF.

The V gene is TRBV3-1 (or the pseudogene TRBV3-2), the J gene TRBJ2-1; the match to TRBD1 covers 10 bases. The length of the CDR3 is 14 residues. J was trimmed by 6 bases and V by 1 base; bases with no gene match: 0. CDR1 and CDR2 (germline): LGHDT, YNNKEL (reference sequence). CDR3 sequence reads: CASSQGTGGNEQFF. The CDR3 bases are TGTGCCAGCAGCCAAGGGACAGGGGGCAATGAGCAGTTCTTC.

As to this clone: Its ends do not fully match the called genes, so a read error is possible. This sequence joins TRBV27 and TRBJ2-5; a possible D gene is TRBD1 (5 bases). The CDR3 totals 16 residues. Germline V gene lookup returns CDR1 MNHEY and CDR2 SMNVEV (reference sequence). The CDR3 nucleotides are TGTGCCAGCAGTGGACAAAAGGGCTCCTTAGTAGAGGCCCAGTACTTC. Its translation: CASSGQKGSLVEAQYF.

This rearrangement joins TRBV7-9 to TRBJ1-2; no clear D gene. V was trimmed by 2 bases and J by 8 bases, leaving 12 bases between them. This CDR3 is 13 amino acids long. In germline, CDR1 is SEHNR, CDR2 FQNEAQ (reference sequence). The CDR3 coding sequence is TGTGCCAGCAGCTTACAGGAGGGTTGGGGCTACACCTTC. Translated, it gives CASSLQEGWGYTF.

The chain has TRBV5-1 and TRBJ2-5; no clear D gene. CDR1 and CDR2 from the germline V gene are SGHRS and YFSETQ. There are 14 residues in the CDR3. With 7 bases removed from V and 3 bases from J, the gap between germline ends came to 16 bases. The CDR3 sequence is CASSQAQREETQYF. Here the CDR3 DNA reads TGCGCCAGCTCCCAGGCACAGAGAGAAGAGACCCAGTACTTC.

The J gene is TRBJ1-1, the V gene TRBV6-6; 10 bases line up with TRBD1. The CDR3 length is 13 residues. Germline-derived CDR1 and CDR2 are MNHNY and SVGAGI (reference sequence). J lost 10 bases, V lost 10 bases, and 12 bases had no gene match. The CDR3 reads CATVPDRGRGAFF. The DNA of the CDR3 is TGTGCCACCGTACCCGACAGGGGGCGGGGAGCTTTCTTT.

V gene TRBV27 combines with J gene TRBJ2-7, with 7 bases identical to TRBD2. Losses at the gene ends were 0 bases for V and 4 bases for J; bases not matched to a gene: 6. The CDR3 runs to 15 residues. Germline CDR1 and CDR2: MNHEY and SMNVEV (reference sequence). The DNA of the CDR3 is TGTGCCAGCAGTTTATCGGGCCTAGCGGAGTACGAGCAGTACTTC. It specifies CASSLSGLAEYEQYF.

V usage is TRBV7-2 and J usage is TRBJ2-7; D may be TRBD2 (5 bases). This CDR3 contains 13 residues. V was pared by 6 bases and J by 3 bases, with 12 bases between. Germline CDR1 reads SGHTA; CDR2 reads FQGNSA. The DNA for the CDR3 is TGTGCCAGCAGTCATGGGAGTAACTACGAGCAGTACTTC. Translation: CASSHGSNYEQYF. Supplemented by reference TRBV7-2 and TRBJ2-7, the full variable domain reads GAGVSQSPSNKVTEKGKDVELRCDPISGHTALYWYRQSLGQGLEFLIYFQGNSAPDKSGLPSDRFSAERTGGSVSTLTIQRTQQEDSAVYLCASSHGSNYEQYFGPGTRLTVT.

The gene calls are TRBV5-4 and TRBJ2-2, with 7 bases lining up with TRBD1. The V gene's germline CDR1 is SGHNT and CDR2 YYREEE (reference sequence). With 4 bases clipped from V and 4 bases from J, the junction kept 10 bases outside the gene matches. This CDR3 has 16 amino acids. The CDR3 spells CASSPGTARGTGELFF. The CDR3 DNA reads TGTGCCAGCAGCCCGGGGACAGCAAGGGGCACCGGGGAGCTGTTTTTT.

The chain recombines TRBV28 with TRBJ1-2, with D possibly being TRBD1 (6 bases). CDR3 length: 13 amino acids. CDR1 is MDHEN, CDR2 SYDVKM, per germline. The ends were cut back, 10 bases at V and 3 bases at J, with 15 bases in the middle. For the CDR3, the DNA is TGTGCCACGGCGACAGGTCGTGACTATGGCTACACCTTC. It is translated as CATATGRDYGYTF.

The chain links TRBV14 to TRBJ2-3, with 14 bases lining up with TRBD2. The CDR3 is made up of 16 amino acids. Germline lookup yields CDR1 SGHDN and CDR2 FVKESK. V lost 4 bases to trimming and J lost 5 bases; unmatched junction nucleotides: 5. Here the CDR3 reads CASSRAGTSGRDTQYF. CDR3 nucleotide sequence: TGTGCCAGCAGCCGGGCCGGGACTAGCGGGAGAGATACGCAGTATTTT.

The rearrangement uses TRBV6-1 and TRBJ2-7; 7 bases line up with TRBD2. The V gene's germline CDR1 is MNHNS and CDR2 SASEGT. The CDR3 runs 14 residues. Losses at the gene ends were 0 bases for V and 1 base for J; bases not matched to a gene: 0. CDR3 sequence reads: CASSEAGGSYEQYF. The CDR3 nucleotides read TGTGCCAGCAGTGAAGCGGGGGGGTCCTACGAGCAGTACTTC.

The DNA for the CDR3 is TGCGCCAGCTCAACCGGGACAGGGACCCTTAGGGACACTGAAGCTTTCTTT. Translating it yields CASSTGTGTLRDTEAFF. This chain connects TRBV5-1 to TRBJ1-1; 9 nucleotides agree with TRBD1. Germline loops: CDR1 SGHRS, CDR2 YFSETQ. V lost 7 bases, J lost 3 bases, and 16 bases stayed unmatched. CDR3 length equals 17 residues.

This clone showed up just once. The V and J genes are TRBV5-1 and TRBJ2-2, with 8 positions matching TRBD2. J gave up 4 bases and V 4 bases, and 9 bases lay outside the gene matches. CDR3 size: 16 residues. CDR1 SGHRS and CDR2 YFSETQ come from the germline V gene. For the CDR3, the DNA is TGCGCCAGCAGCCCCCTGACGGGAGGGCCCACCGGGGAGCTGTTTTTT. Its translation: CASSPLTGGPTGELFF.

V gene TRBV7-3 combines with J gene TRBJ2-1; TRBD2 agrees at 14 bases. V lost 1 base, J lost 8 bases, and 7 bases stayed unmatched. The germline gives CDR1 SGHTA, CDR2 FQGTGA. The CDR3 loop spans 17 amino acids. The CDR3 nucleotides are TGTGCCAGCAGCTTAAGGGGGACTAGCGGGAGTTGGGATGAGCAGTTCTTC. It yields the protein CASSLRGTSGSWDEQFF.

In regard to this clone: Mismatch with germline at one junction end may stem from a read error. J is TRBJ1-4 and V is TRBV7-9; no clear D. In germline, CDR1 is SEHNR, CDR2 FQNEAQ (reference sequence). The CDR3 runs to 14 residues. Here the CDR3 reads CASSLGQANERLFF. CDR3 coding DNA: TGTGCCAGCAGCTTAGGCCAGGCAAATGAAAGACTGTTTTTT.

The chain uses TRBV28 and TRBJ1-4; TRBD1 agrees at 7 bases. The V segment lost 4 bases and the J segment 13 bases; nucleotides outside the gene matches: 9. This CDR3 is built from 13 residues. Germline V gives CDR1 MDHEN, CDR2 SYDVKM. The CDR3, as DNA: TGTGCCAGCAGTTCCTCTAAGACAGGGTTACTGTTTTTT. Protein sequence: CASSSSKTGLLFF.

The V call is TRBV6-4, the J call TRBJ2-1; D is perhaps TRBD1 (6 bases). The CDR3 is 16 amino acids. V lost 3 bases and J 8 bases, leaving 20 bases between the germline ends. Germline CDR1 reads MRHNA; CDR2 reads SNTAGT. Here the CDR3 DNA reads TGTGCCAGCAGTGATAATCCAGGGGCGGCGCGCGATGAGCAGTTCTTC. This encodes CASSDNPGAARDEQFF.

This chain links TRBV30 with TRBJ2-2, with 9 bases aligning to TRBD2. The germline gives CDR1 GTSNPN, CDR2 SVGIG (reference sequence). V lost 0 bases to trimming and J lost 5 bases; unmatched junction nucleotides: 10. This CDR3 region has 17 residues. The CDR3 sequence is CAWSVQEGLAPTGELFF. DNA for the CDR3: TGTGCCTGGAGTGTACAGGAAGGACTAGCGCCGACCGGGGAGCTGTTTTTT.